The clone carrying this T cell receptor beta chain was counted many times. The CDR3 totals 15 residues. Germline values: CDR1 KGHSH, CDR2 LQKENI. Deletions cut 3 bases from V and 6 bases from J, with 14 bases between. For the diagnoses, clinical symptoms, serum thyroxine and TRAb, thyroid ultrasound and orbital computed tomography were used. The source of the sample is a study of T cells in Graves' hyperthyroidism and ophthalmopathy. TCR beta CDR3 region amplification was performed from RNA transcripts. The TCR CDR3 first-round RT-PCR relied on the HTBI primer set. Using its own MiXCR run on the multiplex PCR reads, TCRdb lists one record per CDR3 protein. The table lists under 450,000 distinct CDR3 sequences, approximately 17% of them singletons.

The origin of this receptor is a woman in her twenties or thirties with Graves' hyperthyroidism that later progressed to Graves' ophthalmopathy. Sequencing was performed on blood. The chain links TRBV18 to TRBJ2-2, with D possibly being TRBD1 or TRBD2 (5 bases each). CDR3 sequence (DNA): TGTGCCAGCTCACCCCAGGGAGCCGGATCCGGGGAGCTGTTTTTT. Protein sequence: CASSPQGAGSGELFF.